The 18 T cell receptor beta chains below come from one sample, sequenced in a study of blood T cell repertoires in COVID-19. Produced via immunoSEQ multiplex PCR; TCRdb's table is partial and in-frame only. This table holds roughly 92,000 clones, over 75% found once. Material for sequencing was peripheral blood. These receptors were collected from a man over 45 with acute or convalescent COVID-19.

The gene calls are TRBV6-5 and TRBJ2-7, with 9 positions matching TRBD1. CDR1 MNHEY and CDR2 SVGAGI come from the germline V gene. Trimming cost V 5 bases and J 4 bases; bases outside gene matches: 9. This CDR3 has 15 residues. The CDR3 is CASSQLTGGFYEQYF. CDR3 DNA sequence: TGTGCCAGCAGTCAACTGACAGGGGGGTTTTACGAGCAGTACTTC.

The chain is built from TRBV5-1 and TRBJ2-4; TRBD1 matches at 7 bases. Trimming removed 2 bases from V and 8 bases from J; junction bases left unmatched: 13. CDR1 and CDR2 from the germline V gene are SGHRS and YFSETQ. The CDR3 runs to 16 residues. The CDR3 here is CASSLSGQASWDIQYF. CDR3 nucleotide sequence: TGCGCCAGCAGCTTATCAGGACAGGCCTCCTGGGACATTCAGTACTTC.

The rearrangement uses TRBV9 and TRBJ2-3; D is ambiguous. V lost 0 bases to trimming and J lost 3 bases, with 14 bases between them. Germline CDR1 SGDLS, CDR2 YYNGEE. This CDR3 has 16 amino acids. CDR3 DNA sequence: TGTGCCAGCAGCGTAGCGGTGGGCCGTGGGACAGATACGCAGTATTTT. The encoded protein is CASSVAVGRGTDTQYF.

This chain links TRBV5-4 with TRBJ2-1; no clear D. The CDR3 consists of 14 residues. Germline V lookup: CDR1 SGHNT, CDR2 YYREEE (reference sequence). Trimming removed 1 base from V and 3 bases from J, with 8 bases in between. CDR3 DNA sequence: TGTGCCAGCAGCTTGTCACGCTACTACAATGAGCAGTTCTTC. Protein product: CASSLSRYYNEQFF.

CDR3 residues: CASTSTGSTEAFF. DNA for the CDR3: TGTGCCAGCACCTCGACAGGGTCCACTGAAGCTTTCTTT. This chain connects TRBV11-2 to TRBJ1-1; 7 nucleotides agree with TRBD1. Germline lookup yields CDR1 SGHAT and CDR2 FQNNGV. The CDR3 is 13 amino acids. V shed 7 bases, J shed 4 bases, and the junction held 6 bases outside the gene matches.

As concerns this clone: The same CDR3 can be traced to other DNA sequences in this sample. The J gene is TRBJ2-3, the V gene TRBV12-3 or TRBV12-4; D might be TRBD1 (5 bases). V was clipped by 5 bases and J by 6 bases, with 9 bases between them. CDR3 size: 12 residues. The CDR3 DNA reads TGTGCCAGCAGTCCAGGGTCGGATACGCAGTATTTT. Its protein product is CASSPGSDTQYF.

The CDR3 spells CASSYPSANYGYTF. The CDR3 nucleotides are TGTGCCAGCAGTTACCCCTCAGCGAACTATGGCTACACCTTC. The chain has TRBV6-6 and TRBJ1-2; D remains unclear. This CDR3 contains 14 residues. Germline values: CDR1 MNHNY, CDR2 SVGAGI (reference sequence). The V and J ends lost 2 bases and 2 bases respectively, with 9 bases between them.

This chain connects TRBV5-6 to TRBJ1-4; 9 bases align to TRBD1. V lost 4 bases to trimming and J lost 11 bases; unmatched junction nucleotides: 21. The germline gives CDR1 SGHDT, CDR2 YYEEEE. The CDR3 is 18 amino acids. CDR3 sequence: CASSDRDRVGPGEGKLFF. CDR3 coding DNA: TGTGCCAGCAGCGATCGGGACAGGGTTGGGCCAGGGGAGGGCAAACTGTTTTTT.

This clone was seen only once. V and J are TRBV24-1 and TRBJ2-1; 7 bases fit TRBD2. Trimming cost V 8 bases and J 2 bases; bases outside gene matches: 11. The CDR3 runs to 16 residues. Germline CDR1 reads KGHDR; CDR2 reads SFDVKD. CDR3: CATTRRKGRAYNEQFF. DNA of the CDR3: TGTGCCACCACCCGTCGGAAGGGGAGGGCCTACAATGAGCAGTTCTTC.

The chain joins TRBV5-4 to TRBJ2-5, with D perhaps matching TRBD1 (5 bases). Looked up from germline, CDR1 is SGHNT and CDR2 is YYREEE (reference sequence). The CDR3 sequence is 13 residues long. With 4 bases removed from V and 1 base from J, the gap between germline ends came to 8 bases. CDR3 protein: CASSRQIQETQYF. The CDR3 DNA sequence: TGTGCCAGCAGCCGACAGATCCAAGAGACCCAGTACTTC.

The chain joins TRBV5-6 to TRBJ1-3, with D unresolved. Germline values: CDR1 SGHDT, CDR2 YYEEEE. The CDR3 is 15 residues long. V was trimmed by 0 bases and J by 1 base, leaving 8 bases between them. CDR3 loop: CASSLGFSSGNTIYF. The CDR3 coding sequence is TGTGCCAGCAGCTTGGGATTTAGTTCTGGAAACACCATATATTTT.

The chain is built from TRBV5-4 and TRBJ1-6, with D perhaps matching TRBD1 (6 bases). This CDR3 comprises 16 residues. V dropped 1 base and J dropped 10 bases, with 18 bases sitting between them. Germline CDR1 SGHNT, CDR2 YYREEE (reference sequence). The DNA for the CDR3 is TGTGCCAGCAGCTTGTCGGGGGGCAGCCCGTTCTCACCCCTCCACTTT. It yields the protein CASSLSGGSPFSPLHF. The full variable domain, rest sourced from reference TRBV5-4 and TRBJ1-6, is ETGVTQSPTHLIKTRGQQVTLRCSSQSGHNTVSWYQQALGQGPQFIFQYYREEENGRGNFPPRFSGLQFPNYSSELNVNALELDDSALYLCASSLSGGSPFSPLHFGNGTRLTVT.

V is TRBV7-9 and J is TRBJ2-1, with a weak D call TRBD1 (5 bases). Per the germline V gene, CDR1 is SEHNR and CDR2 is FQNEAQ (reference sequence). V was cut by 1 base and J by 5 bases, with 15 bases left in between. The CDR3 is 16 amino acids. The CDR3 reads CASSLGHRGGDNEQFF. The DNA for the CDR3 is TGTGCCAGCAGCTTAGGCCATAGGGGTGGAGACAATGAGCAGTTCTTC.

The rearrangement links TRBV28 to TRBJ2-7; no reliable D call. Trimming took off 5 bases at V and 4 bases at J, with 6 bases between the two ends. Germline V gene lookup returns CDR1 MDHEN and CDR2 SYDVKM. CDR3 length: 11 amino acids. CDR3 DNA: TGTGCCAGCAGTATCCGTTACGAGCAGTACTTC. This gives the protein CASSIRYEQYF.

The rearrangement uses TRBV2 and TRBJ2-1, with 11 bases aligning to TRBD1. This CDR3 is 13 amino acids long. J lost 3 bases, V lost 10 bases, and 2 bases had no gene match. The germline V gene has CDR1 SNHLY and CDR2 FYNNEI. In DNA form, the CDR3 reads TGTGCCACCGGGACAGGGGGCTACAATGAGCAGTTCTTC. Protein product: CATGTGGYNEQFF.

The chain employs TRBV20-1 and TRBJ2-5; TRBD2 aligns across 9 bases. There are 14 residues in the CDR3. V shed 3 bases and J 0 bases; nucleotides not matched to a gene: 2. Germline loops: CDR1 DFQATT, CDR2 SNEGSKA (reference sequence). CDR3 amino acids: CSASGTSYQETQYF. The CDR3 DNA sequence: TGCAGTGCTAGTGGGACTAGCTACCAAGAGACCCAGTACTTC.

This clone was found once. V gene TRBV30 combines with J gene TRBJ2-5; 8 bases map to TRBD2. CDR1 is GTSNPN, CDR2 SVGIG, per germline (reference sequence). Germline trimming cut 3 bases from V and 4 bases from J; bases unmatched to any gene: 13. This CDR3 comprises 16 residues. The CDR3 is CAWRTPSGSVVETQYF. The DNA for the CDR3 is TGTGCCTGGAGGACACCCAGCGGGAGTGTAGTAGAGACCCAGTACTTC.

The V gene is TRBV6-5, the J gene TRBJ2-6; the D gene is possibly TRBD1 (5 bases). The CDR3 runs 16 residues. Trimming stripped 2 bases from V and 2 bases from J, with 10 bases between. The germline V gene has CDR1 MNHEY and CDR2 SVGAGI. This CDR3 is CASSYQGTTGANVLTF. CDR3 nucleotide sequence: TGTGCCAGCAGTTACCAGGGTACTACTGGGGCCAACGTCCTGACTTTC.